This T cell receptor (beta chain) was captured by sequencing in a study of blood T cell repertoires in COVID-19 (TCRdb year 2020). In terms of the full investigation: Samples from collaborators originated in the United States, Italy and Spain and spanned both the acute and convalescent phases of COVID-19. Where available, HLA class I and class II types were obtained from metadata supplied by the sample provider rather than from assay-based typing. Subjects who had been exposed to COVID-19, were actively infected with it, or had recovered from it provided the deeply sampled blood TCRbeta repertoires that made up the dataset. Samples were obtained from the ongoing ImmuneRACE study (first 160 participants) and from 950 to 1,500 subjects provided by 6 global collaborators. A de-identified subject ID, COVID-19 status, age in years and sex were almost always included in the sample metadata. The repertoires were made available in a free public database intended to serve as a resource for research on the immune response to SARS-CoV-2. The material from the prospective study consisted of cDNA or gDNA derived from T cells, B-cell-depleted T cells, or PBMCs. What the work shows at the level of the full study, not this receptor alone: The quantity of clinical and demographic metadata differed by source and by participant and was supplied without curation.

The junction shows trimming of 7 bases on V and 1 base on J, plus 13 bases between the germline ends. The germline V gene encodes CDR1 MGHRA and CDR2 YSYEKL. The CDR3, from cysteine to phenylalanine, totals 14 residues. Just CDR3 DNA is preserved here, 42 bases in frame from base 1. The collaborating institutions used their own protocols to collect whole blood in K2EDTA tubes. For TCRbeta analysis, collaborators shipped samples in one of three forms: frozen whole blood, isolated PBMCs, or DNA extracted from either of those sample types. This clone appeared a few times. Its binding antigen is unknown. No base qualities exist here, and no much larger clone lies one base off it. TCRbeta CDR3 regions were amplified from genomic DNA by means of the immunoSEQ Assay, a bias-controlled multiplex PCR. The study's own analysis went as follows. Within the assay, amplification of reference gene primers was used to estimate how many nucleated cells each sample contained. To quantify the absolute abundance of each unique TCRbeta CDR3 rearrangement, sequence reads were collapsed and filtered. For each sample, productive Simpson clonality was calculated as the square root of Simpson's diversity index across productive rearrangements. TCRdb obtained this table from immuneACCESS and retained in-frame rearrangements with V and J assigned. These tables miss some clones; where compared with another copy, unresolved V genes account for less than half of the shortfall, and the remainder is unexplained. V, J and clone size are those of that table, while D and trimming were read from the DNA. Counted in this sample were around 95,000 clones; roughly 80% of them appeared once. Jointly, the top ten make up 12% of the sample.

The TCR comes from a woman in her 70s with acute or convalescent COVID-19. Sequenced input: peripheral blood. This chain joins TRBV4-1 to TRBJ1-1; TRBD1 might be the D gene, on 6 matching bases. In nucleotides, the sequence is TGCGCCAGCATTACGGACAGCCCGAACACTGAAGCTTTCTTT. It translates to CASITDSPNTEAFF.